These 8 T cell receptor beta chains were all obtained from the same sample, sequenced in a study of T cell clonotyping in hematopoietic cell transplantation (dated by TCRdb to about 2021). Per the publication, the time point label means: 100 days after allo-HCT. The protocol used for the library was the immunoSEQ multiplex PCR assay. TCRdb took this table from immuneACCESS and kept in-frame rearrangements with V and J called. Such tables lack part of the clones; where checked against another copy, unresolved V genes explain under half of the gap, and the rest is unexplained. In all, the sample holds about 10,000 clones, and about half of those were seen once. The ten largest clones add up to 10% to 15% of the sample. Here the sequenced sample was peripheral blood mononuclear cells, taken 100 days after allogeneic stem cell transplant. These receptors were obtained from a female patient aged 45-65 years who had an allogeneic stem cell transplant from an unrelated donor, so the T cells may come from the graft donor. Some clones in this sample may be carry-over from other donors' samples.

V usage is TRBV10-1 and J usage is TRBJ2-1; the D gene is possibly TRBD1 (5 bases). Trimming cost V 2 bases and J 0 bases, with 5 bases left between them. The CDR3 spans 14 residues. The germline CDR1 and CDR2 sequences are WNHNN and SYGVQD (reference sequence). CDR3 protein: CASSEDSSYNEQFF. CDR3 bases: TGCGCCAGCAGTGAGGACAGCTCCTACAATGAGCAGTTCTTC.

This clone appeared a few times. The gene calls are TRBV7-6 and TRBJ2-7, with TRBD2 identical over 10 bases. CDR3 length equals 16 residues. J lost 5 bases, V lost 0 bases, and 7 bases had no gene match. The germline CDR1 and CDR2 sequences are SGHVS and FNYEAQ. CDR3 sequence (DNA): TGTGCCAGCAGCTTAGCGCGAGCGGGGGGGCGCCACGAGCAGTACTTC. This encodes CASSLARAGGRHEQYF.

This clone came up a few times. The J gene is TRBJ1-6, the V gene TRBV4-1; tentatively, D is TRBD1 (6 bases). V was clipped by 1 base and J by 5 bases, with 9 bases between them. Germline-derived CDR1 and CDR2 are MGHRA and YSYEKL. This CDR3 is 15 amino acids long. The CDR3 sequence: CASSQARGDNSPLHF. The CDR3 region has the DNA TGCGCCAGCAGCCAAGCCAGGGGCGATAATTCACCCCTCCACTTT.

This chain links TRBV30 with TRBJ1-4; D unclear. Trimming removed 1 base from V and 7 bases from J, with 10 bases in between. Germline values: CDR1 GTSNPN, CDR2 SVGIG (reference sequence). This CDR3 is 13 amino acids long. This CDR3 reads CAWSGGLAEKLFF. CDR3 nucleotides: TGTGCCTGGAGTGGAGGGTTGGCTGAAAAACTGTTTTTT.

This clone was observed a few times. The chain's CDR3 is CASSPISTDTQYF. CDR3 in DNA: TGTGCCAGCAGCCCAATCAGCACAGATACGCAGTATTTT. The chain recombines TRBV5-4 with TRBJ2-3; D unclear. With 4 bases removed from V and 0 bases from J, the gap between germline ends came to 6 bases. Germline V lookup: CDR1 SGHNT, CDR2 YYREEE (reference sequence). The CDR3 runs to 13 residues.

The J gene is TRBJ2-7, the V gene TRBV25-1, with 8 positions matching TRBD1. Trimming took 6 bases from V and 0 from J; bases not matched to a gene: 13. This CDR3 is 17 amino acids long. In germline, CDR1 is MGHDK, CDR2 SYGVNS. CDR3 sequence reads: CASSEATGQGGSYEQYF. The CDR3 DNA reads TGTGCCAGCAGCGAAGCAACCGGACAGGGAGGCTCCTACGAGCAGTACTTC.

This clone showed up just a few times. CDR3 coding DNA: TGTGCCTGGAGTCCCCGTCGGGGGAATGAAAAACTGTTTTTT. Residues: CAWSPRRGNEKLFF. The V gene is TRBV30, the J gene TRBJ1-4, with TRBD1 as a possible D gene (5 bases). The germline CDR1 and CDR2 sequences are GTSNPN and SVGIG (reference sequence). The CDR3 has 14 amino acids. The V gene lost 2 bases and the J gene lost 5 bases, with 12 bases spanning the gap.

This clone has just a few counts. The gene calls are TRBV6-5 and TRBJ2-4, with D tentatively TRBD2 (5 bases). Trimming shortened V by 7 bases and J by 2 bases, and 15 bases separated the two germline ends. Germline-derived CDR1 and CDR2 are MNHEY and SVGAGI. This CDR3 has 15 residues. The CDR3 sequence: CASKLGVVTKNIQYF. CDR3 nucleotide sequence: TGTGCCAGCAAATTGGGAGTGGTAACCAAAAACATTCAGTACTTC.